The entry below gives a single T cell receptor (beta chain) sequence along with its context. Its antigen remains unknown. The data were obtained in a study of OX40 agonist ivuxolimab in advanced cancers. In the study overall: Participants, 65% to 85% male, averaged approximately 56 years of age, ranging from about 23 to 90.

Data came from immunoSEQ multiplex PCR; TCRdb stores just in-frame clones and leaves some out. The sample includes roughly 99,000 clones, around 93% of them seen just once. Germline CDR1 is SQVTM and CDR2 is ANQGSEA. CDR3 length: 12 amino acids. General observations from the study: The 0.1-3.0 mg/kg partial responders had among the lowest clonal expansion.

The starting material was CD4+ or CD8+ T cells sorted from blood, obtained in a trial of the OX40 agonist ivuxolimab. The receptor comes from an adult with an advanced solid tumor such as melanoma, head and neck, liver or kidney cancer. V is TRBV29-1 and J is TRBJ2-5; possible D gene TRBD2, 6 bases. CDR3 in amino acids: CTGSSAQETQYF. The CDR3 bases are TGCACTGGGTCTAGCGCCCAAGAGACCCAGTACTTC.